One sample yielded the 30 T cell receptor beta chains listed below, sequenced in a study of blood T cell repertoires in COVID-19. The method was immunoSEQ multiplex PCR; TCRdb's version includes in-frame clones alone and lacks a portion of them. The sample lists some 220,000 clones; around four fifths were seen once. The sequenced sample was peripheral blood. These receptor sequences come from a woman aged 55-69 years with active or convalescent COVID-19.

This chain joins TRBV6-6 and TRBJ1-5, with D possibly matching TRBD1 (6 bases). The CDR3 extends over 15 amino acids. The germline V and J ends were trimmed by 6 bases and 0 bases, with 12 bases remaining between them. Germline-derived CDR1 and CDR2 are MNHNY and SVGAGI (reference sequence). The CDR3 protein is CASSPPGDSNQPQHF. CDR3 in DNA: TGTGCCAGCAGCCCCCCAGGGGATAGCAATCAGCCCCAGCATTTT.

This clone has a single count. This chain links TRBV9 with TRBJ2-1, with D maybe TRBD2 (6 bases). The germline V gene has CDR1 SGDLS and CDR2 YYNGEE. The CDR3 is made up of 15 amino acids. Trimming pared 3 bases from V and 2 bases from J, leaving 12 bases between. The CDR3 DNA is TGTGCCAGCAGCGCGGGACTTCCCACCTACAATGAGCAGTTCTTC. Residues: CASSAGLPTYNEQFF.

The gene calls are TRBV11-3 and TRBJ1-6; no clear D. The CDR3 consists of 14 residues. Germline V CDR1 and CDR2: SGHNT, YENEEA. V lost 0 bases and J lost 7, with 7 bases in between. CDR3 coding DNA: TGTGCCAGCAGCTTAGACAGAAACAATTCACCCCTCCACTTT. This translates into CASSLDRNNSPLHF.

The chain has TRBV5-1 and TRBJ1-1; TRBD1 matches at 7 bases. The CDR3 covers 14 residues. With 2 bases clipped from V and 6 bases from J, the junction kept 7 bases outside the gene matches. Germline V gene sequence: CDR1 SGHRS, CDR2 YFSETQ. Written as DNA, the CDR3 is TGCGCCAGCAGCTTAAGACAGGGTCGACCTGAAGCTTTCTTT. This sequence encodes CASSLRQGRPEAFF.

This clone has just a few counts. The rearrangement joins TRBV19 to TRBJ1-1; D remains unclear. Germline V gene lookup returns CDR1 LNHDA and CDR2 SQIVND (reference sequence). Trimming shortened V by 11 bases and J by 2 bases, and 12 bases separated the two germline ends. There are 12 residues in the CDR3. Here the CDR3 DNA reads TGTGCCTCCTCCGCCGGTAACACTGAAGCTTTCTTT. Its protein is CASSAGNTEAFF.

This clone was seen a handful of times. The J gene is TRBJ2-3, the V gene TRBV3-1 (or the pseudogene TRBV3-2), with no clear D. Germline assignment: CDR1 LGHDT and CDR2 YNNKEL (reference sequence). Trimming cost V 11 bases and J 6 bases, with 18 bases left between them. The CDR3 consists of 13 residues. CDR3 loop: CAVSYRPLDTQYF. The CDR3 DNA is TGTGCCGTAAGCTACCGCCCCTTGGATACGCAGTATTTT.

In nucleotides, the CDR3 is TGTGCCAGCAGTTTCCCCGGGGTTAGGGGAAACACCATATATTTT. Translation: CASSFPGVRGNTIYF. This chain links TRBV28 with TRBJ1-3, with D uncertain. The V gene's germline CDR1 is MDHEN and CDR2 SYDVKM. The CDR3 extends over 15 amino acids. Deletions cut 3 bases from V and 4 bases from J, with 13 bases between.

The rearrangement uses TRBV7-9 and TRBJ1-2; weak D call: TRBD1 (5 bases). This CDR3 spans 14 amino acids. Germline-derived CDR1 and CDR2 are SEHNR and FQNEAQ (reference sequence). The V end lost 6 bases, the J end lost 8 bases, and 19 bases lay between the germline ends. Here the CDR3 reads CASRTSAGYGGYTF. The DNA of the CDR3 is TGTGCCAGCAGAACCTCCGCAGGGTATGGAGGCTACACCTTC.

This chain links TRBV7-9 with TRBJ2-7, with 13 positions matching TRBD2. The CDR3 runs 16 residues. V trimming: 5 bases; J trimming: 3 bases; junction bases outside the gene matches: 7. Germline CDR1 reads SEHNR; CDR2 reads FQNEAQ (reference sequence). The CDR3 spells CASSPRTSGSIYEQYF. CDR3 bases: TGTGCCAGCAGCCCAAGGACTAGCGGGAGTATCTACGAGCAGTACTTC.

CDR3 nucleotides: TGTGCCATCAGCGACCTACAGGGGAAAGATGGCTACACCTTC. Translation: CAISDLQGKDGYTF. This chain links TRBV10-3 with TRBJ1-2, with 7 bases aligning to TRBD1. The CDR3 contains 14 residues. V shed 6 bases and J 6 bases; nucleotides not matched to a gene: 10. Germline CDR1 and CDR2: ENHRY and SYGVKD.

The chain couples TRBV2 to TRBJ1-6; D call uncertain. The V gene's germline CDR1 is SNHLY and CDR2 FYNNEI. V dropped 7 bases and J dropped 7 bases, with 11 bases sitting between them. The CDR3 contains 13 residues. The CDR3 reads CASTGRQNSPLHF. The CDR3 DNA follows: TGTGCCAGCACCGGGAGGCAGAATTCACCCCTCCACTTT.

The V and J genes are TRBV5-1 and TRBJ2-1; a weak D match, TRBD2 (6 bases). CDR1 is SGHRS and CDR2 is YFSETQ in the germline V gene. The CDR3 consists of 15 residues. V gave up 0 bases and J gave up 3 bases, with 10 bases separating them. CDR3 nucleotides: TGCGCCAGCAGCTTGGGGGAGGCAGACTACAATGAGCAGTTCTTC. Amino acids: CASSLGEADYNEQFF.

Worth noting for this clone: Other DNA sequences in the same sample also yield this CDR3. Here the CDR3 reads CASSPGQGEKLFF. In nucleotides, the CDR3 is TGTGCCAGCAGTCCTGGACAGGGGGAAAAACTGTTTTTT. This chain uses TRBV12-3 or TRBV12-4 with TRBJ1-4, with 9 positions matching TRBD1. The CDR3 is 13 amino acids. V shed 5 bases, J shed 8 bases, and the junction held 3 bases outside the gene matches.

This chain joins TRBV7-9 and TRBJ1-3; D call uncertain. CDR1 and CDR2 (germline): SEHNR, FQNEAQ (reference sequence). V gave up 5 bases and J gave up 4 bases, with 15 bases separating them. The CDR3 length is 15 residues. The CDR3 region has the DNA TGTGCCAGCAGCCAACTATCGGGGATAGGAAACACCATATATTTT. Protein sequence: CASSQLSGIGNTIYF.

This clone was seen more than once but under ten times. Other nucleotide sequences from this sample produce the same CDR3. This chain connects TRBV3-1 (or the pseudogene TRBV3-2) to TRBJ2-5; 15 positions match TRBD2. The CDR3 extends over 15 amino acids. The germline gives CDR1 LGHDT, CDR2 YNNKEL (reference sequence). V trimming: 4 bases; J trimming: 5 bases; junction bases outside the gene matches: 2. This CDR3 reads CASSPGLAGGETQYF. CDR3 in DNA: TGTGCCAGCAGCCCAGGACTAGCGGGAGGGGAGACCCAGTACTTC.

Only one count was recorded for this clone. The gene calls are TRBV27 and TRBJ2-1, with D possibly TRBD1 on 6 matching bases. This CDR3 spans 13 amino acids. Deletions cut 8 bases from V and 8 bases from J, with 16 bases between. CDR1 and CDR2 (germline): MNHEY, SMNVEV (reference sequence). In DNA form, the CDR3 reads TGTGCCAGCGGTGTCACAGGGCTCGATGAGCAGTTCTTC. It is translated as CASGVTGLDEQFF.

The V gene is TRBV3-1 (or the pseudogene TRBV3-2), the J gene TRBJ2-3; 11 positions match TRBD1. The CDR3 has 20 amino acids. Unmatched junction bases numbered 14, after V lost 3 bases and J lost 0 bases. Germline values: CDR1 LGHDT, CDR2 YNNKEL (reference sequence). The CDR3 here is CASSHSRDRGFGTSTDTQYF. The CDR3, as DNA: TGTGCCAGCAGCCACTCCCGGGACAGGGGGTTCGGGACTAGCACAGATACGCAGTATTTT.

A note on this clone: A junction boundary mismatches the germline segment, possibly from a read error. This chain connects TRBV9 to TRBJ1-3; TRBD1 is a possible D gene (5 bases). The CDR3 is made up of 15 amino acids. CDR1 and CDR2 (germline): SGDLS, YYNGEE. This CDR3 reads CASSSDRPPGNTIYF. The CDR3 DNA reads TGTGCCAGCAGCTCCGACAGACCCCCTGGGAACACCATATATTTT.

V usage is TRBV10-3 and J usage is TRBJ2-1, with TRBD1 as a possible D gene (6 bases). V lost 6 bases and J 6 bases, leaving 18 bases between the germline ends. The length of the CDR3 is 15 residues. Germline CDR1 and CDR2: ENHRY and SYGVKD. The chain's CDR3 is CAIRTDTRGSNEQFF. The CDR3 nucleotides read TGTGCCATCAGGACGGACACCAGGGGTTCCAATGAGCAGTTCTTC.

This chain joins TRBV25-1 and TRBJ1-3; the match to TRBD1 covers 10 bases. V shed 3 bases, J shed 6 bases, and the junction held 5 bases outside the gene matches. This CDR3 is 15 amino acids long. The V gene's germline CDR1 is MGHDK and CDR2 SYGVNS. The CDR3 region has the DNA TGTGCCAGCAGTGAGGACAGGGGGGAAGAAAACACCATATATTTT. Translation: CASSEDRGEENTIYF.

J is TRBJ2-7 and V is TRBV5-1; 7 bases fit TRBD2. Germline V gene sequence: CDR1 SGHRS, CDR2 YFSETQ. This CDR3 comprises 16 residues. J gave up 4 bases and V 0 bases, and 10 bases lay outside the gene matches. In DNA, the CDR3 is TGCGCCAGCAGCTTGGAATGGCGGGAGTCGGTATACGAGCAGTACTTC. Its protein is CASSLEWRESVYEQYF.

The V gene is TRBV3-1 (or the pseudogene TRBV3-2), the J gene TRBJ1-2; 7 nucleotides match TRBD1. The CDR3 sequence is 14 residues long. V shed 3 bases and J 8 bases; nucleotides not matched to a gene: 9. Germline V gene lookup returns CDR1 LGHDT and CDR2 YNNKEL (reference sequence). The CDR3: CASSQGNRGEGYTF. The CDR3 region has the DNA TGTGCCAGCAGCCAGGGCAACAGGGGTGAAGGCTACACCTTC.

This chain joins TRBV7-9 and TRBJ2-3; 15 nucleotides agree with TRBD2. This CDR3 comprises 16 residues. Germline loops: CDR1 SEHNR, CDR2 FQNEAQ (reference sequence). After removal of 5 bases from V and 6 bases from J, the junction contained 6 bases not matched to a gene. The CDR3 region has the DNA TGTGCCAGCAGCCCGGGACTAGCGGGAGGTGGTGATACGCAGTATTTT. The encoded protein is CASSPGLAGGGDTQYF.

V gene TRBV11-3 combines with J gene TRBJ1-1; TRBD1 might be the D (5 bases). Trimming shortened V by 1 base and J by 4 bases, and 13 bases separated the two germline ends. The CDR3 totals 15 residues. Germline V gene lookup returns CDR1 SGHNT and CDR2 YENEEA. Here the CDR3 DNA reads TGTGCCAGCAGCTTAGCAGGGTGGGGCGGCACTGAAGCTTTCTTT. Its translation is CASSLAGWGGTEAFF.

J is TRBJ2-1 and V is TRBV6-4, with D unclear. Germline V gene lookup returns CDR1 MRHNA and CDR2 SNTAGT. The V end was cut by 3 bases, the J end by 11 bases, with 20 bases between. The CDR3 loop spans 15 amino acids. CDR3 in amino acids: CASSEKANLDNKQFF. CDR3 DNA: TGTGCCAGCAGTGAAAAAGCCAATCTAGATAATAAGCAGTTCTTC.

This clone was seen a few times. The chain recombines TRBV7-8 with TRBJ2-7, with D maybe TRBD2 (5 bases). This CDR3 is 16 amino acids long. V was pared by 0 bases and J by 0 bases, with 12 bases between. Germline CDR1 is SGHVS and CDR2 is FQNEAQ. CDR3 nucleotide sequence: TGTGCCAGCAGCTTAGCTTCCGGACTGCCCTCCTACGAGCAGTACTTC. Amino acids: CASSLASGLPSYEQYF.

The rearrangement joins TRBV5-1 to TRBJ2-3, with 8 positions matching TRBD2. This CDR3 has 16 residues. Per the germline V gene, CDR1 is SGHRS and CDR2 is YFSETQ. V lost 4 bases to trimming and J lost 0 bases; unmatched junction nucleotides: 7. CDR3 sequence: CASSPLAGFSTDTQYF. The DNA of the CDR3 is TGCGCCAGCAGCCCATTAGCGGGGTTTAGCACAGATACGCAGTATTTT.

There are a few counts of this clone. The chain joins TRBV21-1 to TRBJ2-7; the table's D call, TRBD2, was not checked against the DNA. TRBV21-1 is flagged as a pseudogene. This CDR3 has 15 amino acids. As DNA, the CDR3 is TGTGCCAGCAGCAAAGATTGTCGGTCCCACTACGAGCAGTACTTC. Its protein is CASSKDCRSHYEQYF.

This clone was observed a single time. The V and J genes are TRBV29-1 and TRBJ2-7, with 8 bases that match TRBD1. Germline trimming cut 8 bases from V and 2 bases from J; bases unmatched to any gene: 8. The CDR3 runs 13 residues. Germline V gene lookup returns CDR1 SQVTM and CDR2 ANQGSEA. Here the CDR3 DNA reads TGCAGCCCAGAAGGGGACAGGCCCTACGAGCAGTACGTC. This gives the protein CSPEGDRPYEQYV.

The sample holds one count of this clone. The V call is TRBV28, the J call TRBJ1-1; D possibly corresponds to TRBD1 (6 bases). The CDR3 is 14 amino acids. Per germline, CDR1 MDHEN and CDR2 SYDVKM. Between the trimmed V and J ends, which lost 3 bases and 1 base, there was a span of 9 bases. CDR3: CASSFPDRNTEAFF. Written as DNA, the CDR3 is TGTGCCAGCAGTTTCCCGGACAGGAACACTGAAGCTTTCTTT.